This T cell receptor beta chain was retrieved from a study of OX40 agonist ivuxolimab in advanced cancers. Study as a whole: Hepatocellular carcinoma, melanoma, renal cell or head and neck cancer affected the dose-escalation patients. Findings and caveats of the study: Undetermined was the antigen specificity of the expanded peripheral T cells.

Per the germline V gene, CDR1 is LNHDA and CDR2 is SQIVND (reference sequence). V was shortened by 6 bases and J by 0 bases, with 13 bases between the two germline ends. This CDR3 is built from 15 residues. This clone appeared a few times. Its cognate antigen is unknown. The table came from immunoSEQ multiplex PCR; TCRdb's copy has only in-frame clones and leaves some out. The repertoire holds some 130,000 clones, about nine tenths seen once, with approximately 1.1% in the top ten. This sample comprised CD4+ or CD8+ T cells sorted from blood, obtained in a trial of the OX40 agonist ivuxolimab. The receptor comes from an adult with an advanced solid tumor such as melanoma, head and neck, liver or kidney cancer. The gene calls are TRBV19 and TRBJ2-3, with D perhaps TRBD2 (6 bases). The DNA of the CDR3 is TGTGCCAGTAGATCGGGGGTAGCTAGCACAGATACGCAGTATTTT. Protein: CASRSGVASTDTQYF.